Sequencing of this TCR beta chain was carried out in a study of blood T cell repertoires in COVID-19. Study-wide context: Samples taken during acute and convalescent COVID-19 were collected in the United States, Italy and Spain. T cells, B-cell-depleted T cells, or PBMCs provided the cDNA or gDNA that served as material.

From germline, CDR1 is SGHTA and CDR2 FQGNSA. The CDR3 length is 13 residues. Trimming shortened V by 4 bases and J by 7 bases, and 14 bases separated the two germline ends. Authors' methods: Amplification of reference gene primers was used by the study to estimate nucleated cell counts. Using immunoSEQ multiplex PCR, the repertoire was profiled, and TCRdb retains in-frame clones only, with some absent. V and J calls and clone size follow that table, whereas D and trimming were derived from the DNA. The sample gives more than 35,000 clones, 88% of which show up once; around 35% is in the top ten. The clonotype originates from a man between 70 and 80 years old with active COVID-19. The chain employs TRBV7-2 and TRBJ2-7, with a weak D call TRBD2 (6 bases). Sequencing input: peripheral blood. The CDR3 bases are TGTGCCAGCAGCTGGGACGGGACTGATGAGCAGTACTTC. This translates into CASSWDGTDEQYF.